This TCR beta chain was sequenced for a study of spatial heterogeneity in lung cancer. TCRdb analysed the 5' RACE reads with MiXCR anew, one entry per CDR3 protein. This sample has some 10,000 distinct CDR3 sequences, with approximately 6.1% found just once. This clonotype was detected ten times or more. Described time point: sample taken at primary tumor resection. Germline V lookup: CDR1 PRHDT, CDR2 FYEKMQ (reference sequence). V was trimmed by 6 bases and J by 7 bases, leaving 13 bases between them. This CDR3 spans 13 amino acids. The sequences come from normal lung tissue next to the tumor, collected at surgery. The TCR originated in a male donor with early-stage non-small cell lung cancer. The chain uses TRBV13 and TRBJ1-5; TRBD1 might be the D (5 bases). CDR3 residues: CASSYEGFQPQHF. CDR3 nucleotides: TGTGCCAGCAGTTACGAGGGGTTCCAGCCCCAGCATTTT.